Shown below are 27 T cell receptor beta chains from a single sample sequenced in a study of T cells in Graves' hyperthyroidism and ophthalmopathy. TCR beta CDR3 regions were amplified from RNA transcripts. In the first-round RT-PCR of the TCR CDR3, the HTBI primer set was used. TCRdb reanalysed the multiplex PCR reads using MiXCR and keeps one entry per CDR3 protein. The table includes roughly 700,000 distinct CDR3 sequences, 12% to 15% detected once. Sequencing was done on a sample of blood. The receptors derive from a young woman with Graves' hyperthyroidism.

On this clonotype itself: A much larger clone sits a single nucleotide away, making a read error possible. CDR3 coding DNA: TGCAGCGTTGATATCAGAAAGCTAGCGGGAGGTTCCCCCTACAATGAGCAGTTCTTC. This codes for CSVDIRKLAGGSPYNEQFF. The rearrangement links TRBV29-1 to TRBJ2-1; 11 bases fit TRBD2. Germline CDR1 reads SQVTM; CDR2 reads ANQGSEA. The ends lost 3 bases at V and 2 bases at J; junction bases unmatched: 15. The CDR3 contains 19 residues.

Written as DNA, the CDR3 is TGCAGCGTTGAAACGGGGCAGGGGGCATTCTACGAGCAGTACTTC. It is translated as CSVETGQGAFYEQYF. V is TRBV29-1 and J is TRBJ2-7; 8 bases match TRBD1. V dropped 2 bases and J dropped 3; count of bases not matched to a gene: 9. The germline CDR1 and CDR2 sequences are SQVTM and ANQGSEA. The CDR3 covers 15 residues.

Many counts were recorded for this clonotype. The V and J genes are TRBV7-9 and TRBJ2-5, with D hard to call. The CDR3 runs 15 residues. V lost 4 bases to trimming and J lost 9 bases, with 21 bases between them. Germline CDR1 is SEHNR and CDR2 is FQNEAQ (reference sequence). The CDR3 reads CASSSENPPILSQYF. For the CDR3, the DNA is TGTGCCAGCAGCTCCGAAAACCCCCCGATCCTATCCCAGTACTTC.

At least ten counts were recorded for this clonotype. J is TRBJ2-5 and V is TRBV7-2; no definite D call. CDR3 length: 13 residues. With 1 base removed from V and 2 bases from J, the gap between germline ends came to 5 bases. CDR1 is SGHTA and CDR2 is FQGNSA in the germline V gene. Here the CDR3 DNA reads TGTGCCAGCAGCTTAGGGGTACAAGAGACCCAGTACTTC. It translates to CASSLGVQETQYF.

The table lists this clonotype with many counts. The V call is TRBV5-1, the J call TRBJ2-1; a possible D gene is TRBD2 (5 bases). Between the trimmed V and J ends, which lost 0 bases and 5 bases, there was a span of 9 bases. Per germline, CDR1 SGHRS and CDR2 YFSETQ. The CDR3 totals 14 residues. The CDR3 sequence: CASSLDLAHNEQFF. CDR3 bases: TGCGCCAGCAGCTTGGACCTAGCCCACAATGAGCAGTTCTTC.

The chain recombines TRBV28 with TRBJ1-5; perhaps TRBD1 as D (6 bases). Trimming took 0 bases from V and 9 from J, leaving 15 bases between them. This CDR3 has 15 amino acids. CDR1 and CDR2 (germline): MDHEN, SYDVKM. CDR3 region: CASSLWGGQIGPQHF. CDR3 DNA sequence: TGTGCCAGCAGTTTATGGGGCGGACAGATCGGGCCCCAGCATTTT.

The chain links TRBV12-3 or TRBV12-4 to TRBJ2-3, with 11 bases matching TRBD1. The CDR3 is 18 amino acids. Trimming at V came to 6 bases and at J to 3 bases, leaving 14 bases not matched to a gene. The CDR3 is CASSPSLWGQGGTDTQYF. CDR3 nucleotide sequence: TGTGCCAGCAGCCCAAGTTTATGGGGACAGGGGGGTACAGATACGCAGTATTTT.

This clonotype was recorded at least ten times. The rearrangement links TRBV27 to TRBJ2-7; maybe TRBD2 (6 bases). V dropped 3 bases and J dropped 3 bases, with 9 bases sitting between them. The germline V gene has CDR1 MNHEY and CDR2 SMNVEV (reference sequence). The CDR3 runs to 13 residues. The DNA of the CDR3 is TGTGCCAGCAGTTTGGACTATAACTACGAGCAGTACTTC. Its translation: CASSLDYNYEQYF.

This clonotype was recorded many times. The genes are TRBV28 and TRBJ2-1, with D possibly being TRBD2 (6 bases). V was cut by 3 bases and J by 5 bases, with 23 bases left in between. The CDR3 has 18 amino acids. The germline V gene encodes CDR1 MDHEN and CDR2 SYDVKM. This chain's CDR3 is CASSFPPLREREDNEQFF. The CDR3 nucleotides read TGTGCCAGCAGTTTCCCCCCGCTGCGGGAACGAGAGGACAATGAGCAGTTCTTC.

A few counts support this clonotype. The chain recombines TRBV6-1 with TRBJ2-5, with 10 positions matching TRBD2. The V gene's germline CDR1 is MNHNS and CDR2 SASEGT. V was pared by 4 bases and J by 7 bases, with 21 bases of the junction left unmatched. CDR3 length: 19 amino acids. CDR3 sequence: CASSGSGPGLALAAATQYF. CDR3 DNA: TGTGCCAGCAGTGGGAGTGGACCGGGACTAGCGCTCGCGGCGGCGACCCAGTACTTC.

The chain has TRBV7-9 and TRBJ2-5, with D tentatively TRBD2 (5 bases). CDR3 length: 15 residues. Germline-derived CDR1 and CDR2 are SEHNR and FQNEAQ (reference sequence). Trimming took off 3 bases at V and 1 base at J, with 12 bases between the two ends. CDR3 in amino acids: CASSFPAETQETQYF. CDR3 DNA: TGTGCCAGCAGCTTTCCAGCGGAAACCCAAGAGACCCAGTACTTC.

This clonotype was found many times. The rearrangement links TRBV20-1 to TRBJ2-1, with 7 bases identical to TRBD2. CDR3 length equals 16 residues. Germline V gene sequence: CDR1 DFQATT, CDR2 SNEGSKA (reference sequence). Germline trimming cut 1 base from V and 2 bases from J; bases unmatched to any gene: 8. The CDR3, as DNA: TGCAGTGCTAGAGGGGGCGGGAGAAATGCCTACAATGAGCAGTTCTTC. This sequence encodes CSARGGGRNAYNEQFF.

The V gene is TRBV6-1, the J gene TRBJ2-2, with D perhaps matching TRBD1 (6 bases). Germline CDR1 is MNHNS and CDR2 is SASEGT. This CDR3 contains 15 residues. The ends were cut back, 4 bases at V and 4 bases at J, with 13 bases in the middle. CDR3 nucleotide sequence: TGTGCCAGCAGTGCCGAAGGACAGATCACCGGGGAGCTGTTTTTT. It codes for CASSAEGQITGELFF.

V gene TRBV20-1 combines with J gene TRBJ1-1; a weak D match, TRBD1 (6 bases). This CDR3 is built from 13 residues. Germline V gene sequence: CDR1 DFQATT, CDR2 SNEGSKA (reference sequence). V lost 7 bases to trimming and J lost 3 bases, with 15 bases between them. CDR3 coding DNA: TGCAGTGTCCCGGAGGGGGTTGACACTGAAGCTTTCTTT. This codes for CSVPEGVDTEAFF.

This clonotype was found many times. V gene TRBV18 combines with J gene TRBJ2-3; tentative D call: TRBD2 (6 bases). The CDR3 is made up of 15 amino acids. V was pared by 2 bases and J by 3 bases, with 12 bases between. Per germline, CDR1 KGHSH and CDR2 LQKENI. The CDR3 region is CASSPNLGGTDTQYF. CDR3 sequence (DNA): TGTGCCAGCTCACCAAATCTTGGAGGGACAGATACGCAGTATTTT.

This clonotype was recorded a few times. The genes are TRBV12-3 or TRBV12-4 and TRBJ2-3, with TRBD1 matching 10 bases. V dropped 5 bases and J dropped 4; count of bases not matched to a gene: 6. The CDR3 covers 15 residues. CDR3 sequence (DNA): TGTGCCAGCAGTGGGACAGGGGTGATCCCAGATACGCAGTATTTT. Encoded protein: CASSGTGVIPDTQYF.

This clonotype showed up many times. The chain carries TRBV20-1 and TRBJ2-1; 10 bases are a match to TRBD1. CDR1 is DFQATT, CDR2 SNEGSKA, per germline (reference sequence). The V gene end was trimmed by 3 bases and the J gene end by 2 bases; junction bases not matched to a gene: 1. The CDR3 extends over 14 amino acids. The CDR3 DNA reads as TGCAGTGCTAGGGACAGGGGGACCTACAATGAGCAGTTCTTC. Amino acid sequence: CSARDRGTYNEQFF.

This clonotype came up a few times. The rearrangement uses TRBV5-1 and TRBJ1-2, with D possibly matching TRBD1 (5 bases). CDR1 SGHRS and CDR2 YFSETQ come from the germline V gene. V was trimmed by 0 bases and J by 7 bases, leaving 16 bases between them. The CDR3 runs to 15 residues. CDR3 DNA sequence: TGCGCCAGCAGCTTGGGTGGGGGTTACTCGACTGGCTACACCTTC. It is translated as CASSLGGGYSTGYTF.

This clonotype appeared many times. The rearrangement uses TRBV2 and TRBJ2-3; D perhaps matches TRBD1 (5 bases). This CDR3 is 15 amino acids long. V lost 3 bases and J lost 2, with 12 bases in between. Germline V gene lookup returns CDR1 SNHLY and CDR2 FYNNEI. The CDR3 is CASSDTGALTDTQYF. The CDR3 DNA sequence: TGTGCCAGCAGTGATACAGGTGCCCTCACAGATACGCAGTATTTT.

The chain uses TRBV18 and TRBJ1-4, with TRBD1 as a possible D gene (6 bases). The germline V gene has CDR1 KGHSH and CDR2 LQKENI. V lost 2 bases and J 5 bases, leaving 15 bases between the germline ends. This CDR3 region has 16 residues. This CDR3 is CASSPSRTAKNEKLFF. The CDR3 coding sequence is TGTGCCAGCTCACCATCTCGGACAGCAAAGAATGAAAAACTGTTTTTT.

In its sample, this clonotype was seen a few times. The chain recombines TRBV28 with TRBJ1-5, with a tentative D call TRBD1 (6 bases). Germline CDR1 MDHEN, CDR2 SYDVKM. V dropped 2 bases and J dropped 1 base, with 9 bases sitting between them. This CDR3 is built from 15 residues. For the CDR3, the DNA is TGTGCCAGCAGTTTACCAGGGGAGAGCAATCAGCCCCAGCATTTT. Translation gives CASSLPGESNQPQHF.

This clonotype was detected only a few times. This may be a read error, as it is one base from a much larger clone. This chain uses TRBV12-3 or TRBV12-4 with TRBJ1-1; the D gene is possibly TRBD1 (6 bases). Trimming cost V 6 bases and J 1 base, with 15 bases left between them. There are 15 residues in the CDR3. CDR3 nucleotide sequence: TGTGCCAGCAGGCGAAGGGGGGGGCCGAACACTGAAGCTTTCTTT. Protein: CASRRRGGPNTEAFF.

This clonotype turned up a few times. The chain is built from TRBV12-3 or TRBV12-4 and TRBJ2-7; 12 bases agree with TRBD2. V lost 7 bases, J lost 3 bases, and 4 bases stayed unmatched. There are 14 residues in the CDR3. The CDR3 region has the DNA TGTGCCAGCAACCGACTAGCGGGGGACTACGAGCAGTACTTC. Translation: CASNRLAGDYEQYF.

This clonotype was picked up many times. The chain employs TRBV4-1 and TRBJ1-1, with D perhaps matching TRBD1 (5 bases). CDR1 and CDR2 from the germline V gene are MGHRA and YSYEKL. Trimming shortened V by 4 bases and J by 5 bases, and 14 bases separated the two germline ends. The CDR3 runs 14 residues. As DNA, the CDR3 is TGCGCCAGCAGCCGGAGAGGGGAGGAAACTGAAGCTTTCTTT. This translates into CASSRRGEETEAFF.

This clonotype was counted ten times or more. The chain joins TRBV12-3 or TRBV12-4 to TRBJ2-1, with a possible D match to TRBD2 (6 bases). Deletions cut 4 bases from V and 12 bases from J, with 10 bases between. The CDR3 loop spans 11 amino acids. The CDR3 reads CASSSGVAQFF. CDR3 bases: TGTGCCAGCAGTTCGGGGGTGGCGCAGTTCTTC.

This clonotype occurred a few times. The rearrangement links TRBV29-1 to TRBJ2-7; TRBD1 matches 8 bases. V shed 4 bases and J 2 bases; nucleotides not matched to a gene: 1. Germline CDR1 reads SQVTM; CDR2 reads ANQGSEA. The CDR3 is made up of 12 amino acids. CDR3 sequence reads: CSVGTGPYEQYF. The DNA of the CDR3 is TGCAGCGTTGGGACAGGGCCCTACGAGCAGTACTTC.

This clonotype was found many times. The CDR3 DNA sequence: TGTGCCAGCAGTTTCGTGGGGGCCACAGATACGCAGTATTTT. This translates into CASSFVGATDTQYF. This rearrangement joins TRBV12-3 or TRBV12-4 to TRBJ2-3; possibly TRBD1 for D (6 bases). V lost 3 bases, J lost 2 bases, and 9 bases lay in between. CDR3 length equals 14 residues.